Listed here are 24 T cell receptor beta chains from one sample, sequenced in a study of T-cell memory formation after mild COVID-19. TCRdb independently ran MiXCR on the 5' RACE reads; one entry per CDR3 protein. Among under 200,000 distinct CDR3 sequences, roughly 11% were seen once, and the ten largest hold 3% to 4%. Sequenced material: PBMCs or a T cell subset sorted from them (not recorded which). These receptors were taken from a man between 18 and 35 years old who had mild COVID-19 (a few samples of this study predate the infection). Cell type and time point are not known.

The chain links TRBV7-9 to TRBJ1-1, with TRBD1 as a possible D gene (5 bases). The CDR3 contains 14 residues. V dropped 3 bases and J dropped 1 base, with 9 bases sitting between them. CDR1 is SEHNR, CDR2 FQNEAQ, per germline (reference sequence). CDR3 sequence: CASSFQGWNTEAFF. The CDR3 DNA sequence: TGTGCCAGCAGCTTCCAGGGTTGGAACACTGAAGCTTTCTTT.

This clonotype was seen at least ten times. CDR3 bases: TGCGCCAGCAGCTTTAGCGGGGCAGATACGCAGTATTTT. Its translation: CASSFSGADTQYF. This chain links TRBV5-1 with TRBJ2-3; 8 positions match TRBD2. V trimming: 2 bases; J trimming: 4 bases; junction bases outside the gene matches: 0. CDR3 length: 13 amino acids. Per germline, CDR1 SGHRS and CDR2 YFSETQ. The whole variable domain, remainder taken from reference TRBV5-1 and TRBJ2-3, is KAGVTQTPRYLIKTRGQQVTLSCSPISGHRSVSWYQQTPGQGLQFLFEYFSETQRNKGNFPGRFSGRQFSNSRSEMNVSTLELGDSALYLCASSFSGADTQYFGPGTRLTVL.

This chain uses TRBV7-2 with TRBJ2-1, with D tentatively TRBD1 (5 bases). Trimming took off 4 bases at V and 9 bases at J, with 10 bases between the two ends. Looked up from germline, CDR1 is SGHTA and CDR2 is FQGNSA. The CDR3 covers 12 residues. As DNA, the CDR3 is TGTGCCAGCAGCTCCCCAGGGCGTGAGCAGTTCTTC. Encoded protein: CASSSPGREQFF.

The rearrangement uses TRBV6-2 or TRBV6-3 and TRBJ2-7, with TRBD1 matching over 11 bases. V dropped 4 bases and J dropped 2; count of bases not matched to a gene: 4. From germline, CDR1 is MNHEY and CDR2 SVGEGT. This CDR3 spans 15 amino acids. The CDR3 loop reads CASSSRTGGPYEQYF. The DNA for the CDR3 is TGTGCCAGCAGTTCCAGGACAGGGGGCCCCTACGAGCAGTACTTC.

The genes are TRBV10-3 and TRBJ1-1, with D uncertain. V was cut by 5 bases and J by 1 base, with 11 bases left in between. Germline V gene lookup returns CDR1 ENHRY and CDR2 SYGVKD. This CDR3 spans 14 amino acids. Written as DNA, the CDR3 is TGTGCCATCAGTTCCTTGGGTGGGAACACTGAAGCTTTCTTT. It yields the protein CAISSLGGNTEAFF.

This clonotype came up a few times. This sequence joins TRBV20-1 and TRBJ2-1; D not resolved. CDR3 size: 15 residues. The germline V and J ends were trimmed by 5 bases and 0 bases, with 14 bases remaining between them. Germline lookup yields CDR1 DFQATT and CDR2 SNEGSKA (reference sequence). CDR3 amino acids: CSAYSRSSSYNEQFF. The CDR3 nucleotides are TGCAGTGCTTATAGCAGGAGTTCCTCCTACAATGAGCAGTTCTTC.

This clonotype was counted only a few times. The CDR3 DNA follows: TGTGCCAGCAGCTCGGGACAGGGCTATTCTTCCACCCAGTACTTC. Amino acid sequence: CASSSGQGYSSTQYF. The chain uses TRBV7-2 and TRBJ2-5, with TRBD1 identical over 9 bases. The germline V gene encodes CDR1 SGHTA and CDR2 FQGNSA. J gave up 8 bases and V 4 bases, and 11 bases lay outside the gene matches. The CDR3 extends over 15 amino acids.

The chain recombines TRBV6-4 with TRBJ2-7; 8 nucleotides agree with TRBD1. The junction had 12 bases not matched to a gene; V was cut back by 6 bases and J by 5 bases. CDR3 length: 15 residues. Looked up from germline, CDR1 is MRHNA and CDR2 is SNTAGT. CDR3 in DNA: TGTGCCAGCAGGGGGGACAGGAACCAGGAGGACGAGCAGTACGTC. Encoded protein: CASRGDRNQEDEQYV.

This clonotype was counted only a few times. The chain links TRBV18 to TRBJ2-6; TRBD1 is a possible D gene (5 bases). V lost 1 base and J lost 0, with 7 bases in between. The germline CDR1 and CDR2 sequences are KGHSH and LQKENI. The CDR3 totals 16 residues. This chain's CDR3 is CASSPQGHSGANVLTF. The DNA for the CDR3 is TGTGCCAGCTCACCACAGGGGCACTCTGGGGCCAACGTCCTGACTTTC. The full variable domain, its missing parts supplied by reference TRBV18 and TRBJ2-6, is NAGVMQNPRHLVRRRGQEARLRCSPMKGHSHVYWYRQLPEEGLKFMVYLQKENIIDESGMPKERFSAEFPKEGPSILRIQQVVRGDSAAYFCASSPQGHSGANVLTFGAGSRLTVL.

This clonotype was seen a few times. V and J are TRBV4-3 and TRBJ2-1, with D unresolved. The CDR3 consists of 13 residues. With 1 base removed from V and 2 bases from J, the gap between germline ends came to 3 bases. Germline loops: CDR1 LGHNA, CDR2 YSLEER. CDR3 sequence (DNA): TGCGCCAGCAGCCAAGGCCCCTACAATGAGCAGTTCTTC. This sequence encodes CASSQGPYNEQFF.

This clonotype has a count of ten or more. The DNA for the CDR3 is TGTGCCATCAGTGACGCCCCGGGACCCCCACATGAGCAGTTCTTC. This encodes CAISDAPGPPHEQFF. This sequence joins TRBV10-3 and TRBJ2-1; tentatively, D is TRBD1 or TRBD2 (5 bases each). Germline-derived CDR1 and CDR2 are ENHRY and SYGVKD. Between the trimmed V and J ends, which lost 3 bases and 8 bases, there was a span of 17 bases. This CDR3 contains 15 residues.

The chain combines TRBV20-1 with TRBJ1-2, with a tentative D call TRBD1 (5 bases). From germline, CDR1 is DFQATT and CDR2 SNEGSKA (reference sequence). V dropped 1 base and J dropped 8 bases, with 14 bases sitting between them. The length of the CDR3 is 13 residues. DNA of the CDR3: TGCAGTGCTAGAGCCGGCAGGGTTGGAGGCTACACCTTC. Translation gives CSARAGRVGGYTF.

V is TRBV12-3 or TRBV12-4 and J is TRBJ1-1; unclear D gene. This CDR3 region has 15 residues. V was clipped by 6 bases and J by 0 bases, with 14 bases between them. The CDR3 DNA reads TGTGCCAGCAGCCCGAGGAGTTCCATGAACACTGAAGCTTTCTTT. The encoded protein is CASSPRSSMNTEAFF.

This clonotype appeared a few times. The chain employs TRBV4-3 and TRBJ2-2; 9 bases map to TRBD1. The germline V gene has CDR1 LGHNA and CDR2 YSLEER. The CDR3 is made up of 16 amino acids. Trimming cost V 4 bases and J 5 bases; bases outside gene matches: 8. CDR3 amino acids: CASSPRQGEWTGELFF. The DNA for the CDR3 is TGCGCCAGCAGCCCACGACAGGGGGAGTGGACCGGGGAGCTGTTTTTT.

Ten or more counts support this clonotype. The chain recombines TRBV5-1 with TRBJ2-1; 7 nucleotides align to TRBD2. The junction had 7 bases not matched to a gene; V was cut back by 4 bases and J by 9 bases. CDR1 is SGHRS and CDR2 is YFSETQ in the germline V gene. The CDR3 has 13 residues. The CDR3 sequence is CASSHSGASEQFF. CDR3 DNA sequence: TGCGCCAGCAGCCACAGCGGGGCTTCTGAGCAGTTCTTC.

This clonotype was seen a handful of times. The chain carries TRBV6-5 and TRBJ1-4, with D hard to call. The V gene's germline CDR1 is MNHEY and CDR2 SVGAGI. The ends were cut back, 6 bases at V and 5 bases at J, with 4 bases in the middle. The CDR3 consists of 11 residues. In DNA form, the CDR3 reads TGTGCCAGCAGCCACAATGAAAAACTGTTTTTT. Amino acid sequence: CASSHNEKLFF.

This clonotype has a handful of counts. The chain carries TRBV5-1 and TRBJ2-3, with D tentatively TRBD2 (6 bases). The CDR3 has 14 amino acids. The germline V and J ends were trimmed by 4 bases and 4 bases, with 13 bases remaining between them. Germline CDR1 SGHRS, CDR2 YFSETQ. The CDR3 is CASSPTSNADTQYF. The CDR3 DNA reads TGCGCCAGCAGCCCGACTAGTAACGCAGATACGCAGTATTTT.

The chain uses TRBV29-1 and TRBJ1-1, with 9 positions matching TRBD1. Trimming took 6 bases from V and 6 from J; bases not matched to a gene: 8. Germline CDR1 and CDR2: SQVTM and ANQGSEA. The CDR3 totals 13 residues. CDR3 protein: CSVGTGFISEAFF. The CDR3 nucleotides are TGCAGCGTAGGGACAGGGTTTATCTCTGAAGCTTTCTTT.

This clonotype was counted only a few times. The V call is TRBV4-3, the J call TRBJ1-6; possible D gene TRBD1, 6 bases. V was clipped by 1 base and J by 6 bases, with 16 bases between them. Germline V gene lookup returns CDR1 LGHNA and CDR2 YSLEER. The CDR3 spans 17 residues. The CDR3 DNA reads TGCGCCAGCAGCCAAGGCTCTGCGGGGGCAAGTAATTCACCCCTCCACTTT. It translates to CASSQGSAGASNSPLHF.

There are a few counts of this clonotype. This chain joins TRBV29-1 and TRBJ2-5; D is undetermined. Trimming removed 4 bases from V and 7 bases from J, with 13 bases in between. The CDR3 totals 12 residues. Germline loops: CDR1 SQVTM, CDR2 ANQGSEA. CDR3 residues: CSVVGVEGTQYF. In DNA, the CDR3 is TGCAGCGTTGTCGGAGTGGAAGGGACCCAGTACTTC. The full variable domain, completed using reference TRBV29-1 and TRBJ2-5, is SAVISQKPSRDICQRGTSLTIQCQVDSQVTMMFWYRQQPGQSLTLIATANQGSEATYESGFVIDKFPISRPNLTFSTLTVSNMSPEDSSIYLCSVVGVEGTQYFGPGTRLLVL.

This clonotype was seen a handful of times. V is TRBV7-3 and J is TRBJ2-1; TRBD2 agrees at 14 bases. The CDR3 has 16 residues. Germline V gene sequence: CDR1 SGHTA, CDR2 FQGTGA. V lost 5 bases, J lost 5 bases, and 5 bases stayed unmatched. The CDR3 bases are TGTGCCAGCAGCGGGGGACTAGCGGGGGACCACAATGAGCAGTTCTTC. The encoded protein is CASSGGLAGDHNEQFF.

This chain connects TRBV6-2 or TRBV6-3 to TRBJ2-2, with 10 positions matching TRBD1. The CDR3 consists of 15 residues. Germline V gene lookup returns CDR1 MNHEY and CDR2 SVGEGT. V was pared by 6 bases and J by 5 bases, with 6 bases of the junction left unmatched. CDR3 in DNA: TGTGCCAGCAGCAAATTGGACAGGGGGACCGGGGAGCTGTTTTTT. Amino acids: CASSKLDRGTGELFF.

This chain joins TRBV12-5 and TRBJ1-6, with D unresolved. CDR1 and CDR2 from the germline V gene are LGHNT and FRNRAP. This CDR3 contains 14 residues. Trimming stripped 2 bases from V and 0 bases from J, with 2 bases between. CDR3 nucleotides: TGTGCTAGTGGTTTGTCCTCCTATAATTCACCCCTCCACTTT. Translating it yields CASGLSSYNSPLHF.

This clonotype was detected only a few times. The gene calls are TRBV4-3 and TRBJ2-3, with 8 bases lining up with TRBD1. J lost 2 bases, V lost 1 base, and 2 bases had no gene match. This CDR3 region has 15 residues. Germline V gene lookup returns CDR1 LGHNA and CDR2 YSLEER. CDR3 residues: CASSQGTGITDTQYF. CDR3 coding DNA: TGCGCCAGCAGCCAAGGGACAGGGATCACAGATACGCAGTATTTT.